This T cell receptor (beta chain) was captured in a study of shared clonotypes between healthy human individuals. How the authors handled the data: In the immunoSEQ data, sequences were junction-only and lacked quality scores, so filtering differed. Sequencing used immunoSEQ multiplex PCR; TCRdb keeps in-frame clones, though not all of them. V, J and clone size derive from that table, while D and trimming were established from the DNA sequence. This sample has some 1,900,000 clones, with about 95% found just once. Naive CD8 cells lacked CD45RO and underwent positive selection for CCR7, leaving out terminally differentiated effector memory CD45RA+ cells. In its sample, this clone was seen a few times. The junction had 5 bases not matched to a gene; V was cut back by 3 bases and J by 7 bases. Germline V gives CDR1 KGHSH, CDR2 LQKENI. The CDR3 runs 13 residues.

Sample: naive CD8+ T cells sorted from blood. The TCR originated in a man aged 18 to 35 in good health. The chain is built from TRBV18 and TRBJ1-1; the match to TRBD1 covers 7 bases. The CDR3 DNA follows: TGTGCCAGCTCACCTGGGACAGCGTATGAAGCTTTCTTT. Its translation is CASSPGTAYEAFF.